This TCR beta chain is drawn from a study of cytomegalovirus exposure and HLA in healthy donors (dated by TCRdb to about 2017). Looking at the study overall: A later analysis indicated that the 95 to 150 validation repertoires were generated on the platform also employed for the roughly 650 repertoires of the first cohort. The study was designed to test whether signatures of past pathogen exposure could be identified by cataloging public T cell receptors. A separate validation cohort of about 110 different subjects was used in addition to the roughly 700-subject first cohort. To predict cytomegalovirus infection status, the study combined high-throughput TCR immunosequencing, statistical association of individual TCRs with disease status, and machine learning.

The library was obtained by the immunoSEQ multiplex PCR assay. Concerning the study's data processing: A statistical classification framework was built to diagnose cytomegalovirus status from the catalog of TCR beta chain sequences. TCRdb mirrors the immuneACCESS table, restricted to in-frame sequences. Some clones are absent from its copies; in checked studies, under half trace to an unresolved V gene, and the reason for the others is unknown. That table is the source of V, J and clone size, and D and trimming were worked out from the DNA. This sample has some 180,000 clones in its table, and about 89% of those were observed once. The leading ten clones occupy approximately 7.7% of the sample. Donors formed part of the validation cohort, which comprised fewer than 150 subjects and was distinct from the first cohort of 666 subjects. Details on this clone: Its antigen specificity is not known. Base qualities are not recorded, but no much larger clone differs from it by a single base.

General findings and caveats noted by the study authors: In vitro tests confirmed that a few of the cytomegalovirus-associated TCR beta chains recognize cytomegalovirus antigens. A later analysis lacked HLA typing for the validation cohort, so it scored co-occurrence in that cohort across all 110 or so repertoires. The authors suggested that the approach could potentially be extended to other disease states and immunological phenotypes. The classifier was reported to diagnose cytomegalovirus status with high specificity and sensitivity in both the original cohort and the validation cohort. The study gave a list of 150 to 200 TCR beta chains associated with cytomegalovirus. In a later analysis, TCRs clustered in the first cohort were found to also tend to co-occur in the 120 or so validation repertoires, with approximately 94% of cluster scores above 0. While some public TCRs were present in many individuals, most TCR sequences turned up only very rarely across donors.

From the cysteine up to the phenylalanine, the CDR3 has a length of 16 residues. Solely the CDR3 DNA is kept, with 48 bases framed from the first base. Ends trimmed: V by 1 base, J by 2 bases; bases unmatched to a gene: 6. Reading the germline V gene gives CDR1 SGHRS and CDR2 YFSETQ. The sample comprised PBMCs. The sequence is built from TRBV5-1 and TRBJ2-7; a stretch of 10 junction bases matches TRBD2. The sequence came from a man between 25 and 39 years old in good health and CMV-seropositive. The sequence in DNA is TGCGCCAGCAGCTTGCGGACTAGCGGAGGACCCTACGAGCAGTACTTC. Its product reads: CASSLRTSGGPYEQYF.